Sequencing of this T cell receptor (beta chain) was carried out in a study of neurological immune-mediated disorders. PBMCs numbering 2 million and stored at -80 C yielded the unsorted libraries. The yield of each sequencing run was over 170 million TCR-beta sequences from 15-18 subjects. Each CDR3 protein is one row after TCRdb ran MiXCR on the 5' RACE reads. In the table there are 25,000 to 35,000 distinct CDR3 sequences, more than 14% of which are singletons. This clonotype appeared many times. Per the germline V gene, CDR1 is MNHEY and CDR2 is SMNVEV (reference sequence). The germline V and J ends were trimmed by 5 bases and 10 bases, with 14 bases remaining between them. CDR3 length equals 13 residues.

The clonotype originates from a man between 65 and 85 years old in good health. The J gene is TRBJ1-4, the V gene TRBV27; D is uncertain. The sample was PBMCs. Here the CDR3 reads CASSTPDGRKLFF. CDR3 DNA: TGTGCCAGCAGTACCCCGGACGGTAGAAAACTGTTTTTT.